The TCR beta chain described here comes from a study of blood T cells in healthy people across ages. At least 6.5 million PBMCs were isolated per sample. V was pared by 1 base and J by 8 bases, with 11 bases between. The length of the CDR3 is 13 residues. About this clonotype itself: Antigen: not known.

Study-wide results and limits: The study regarded diversity estimates from one million T cells as underestimates.

The use of a sample-barcoded 5' primer and a J-beta primer mix characterized a second PCR of roughly 6 to 11 cycles. TCRdb called the 5' RACE reads again in MiXCR, with one record for every CDR3 protein. This sample has roughly 1,000,000 distinct CDR3 sequences; 20% to 25% occur once, and the top ten carry around 0.75%. The sample also formed part of further work on T cells of mothers and their children. This second study says: The sample comes from fewer than ten healthy Caucasian donors: mothers and children. Related mother-child pairs showed slightly higher but non-significant overlap than unrelated pairs.

The chain couples TRBV12-3 or TRBV12-4 to TRBJ1-1, with D hard to call. The sequenced sample consisted of blood. This clonotype originated in a girl aged 2-15 years in good health. The DNA of the CDR3 is TGTGCCAGCAGTTTAGTTCTTTACTCGGAAGCTTTCTTT. Protein sequence: CASSLVLYSEAFF.